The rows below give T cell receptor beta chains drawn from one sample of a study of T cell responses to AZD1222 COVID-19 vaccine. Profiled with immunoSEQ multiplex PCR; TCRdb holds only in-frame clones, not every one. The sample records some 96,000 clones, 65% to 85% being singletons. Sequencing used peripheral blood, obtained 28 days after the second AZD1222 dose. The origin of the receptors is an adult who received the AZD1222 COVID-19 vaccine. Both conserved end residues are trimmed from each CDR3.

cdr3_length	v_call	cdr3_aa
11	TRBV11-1	ASSSQGNPEAF
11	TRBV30	AWSLARDYGYT
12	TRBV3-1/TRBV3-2	ASSQREMNTEAF
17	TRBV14	ASSQLGPGAAIKGSIQY
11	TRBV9	ASSVKLGDEQF
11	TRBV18	ASSGTENQPQH
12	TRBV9	ASSAVGGTYEQY
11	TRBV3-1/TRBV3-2	ASSPTVNTEAF
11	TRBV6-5	ASSGQPGNTIY
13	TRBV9	ASSDGLASYNEQF
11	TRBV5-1	ASSSAPGNEQY
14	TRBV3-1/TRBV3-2	ASSQAGTGDTDTQY
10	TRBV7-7	ASSPIGETQY
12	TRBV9	ASTMGTNQETQY
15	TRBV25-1	ASSEFAGSARGSPLH
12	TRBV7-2	ASSLEQGNQPQH
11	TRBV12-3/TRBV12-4	ASSLGGPGELF
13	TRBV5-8	ASRGIETDNYGYT
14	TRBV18	ASSPLGATNTGELF
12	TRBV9	ASSVWTGGQPQH
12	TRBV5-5	ASSKDRTNQPQH
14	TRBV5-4	ASSFGLAGVQETQY
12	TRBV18	ASSPASAGNTIY
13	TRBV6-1	ASSEFLTGLDTQY
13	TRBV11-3	ASSSSGSETSEQF
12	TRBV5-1	ASSLGQGYGELF
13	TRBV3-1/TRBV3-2	ASSQVARSGNTIY
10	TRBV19	ASQDPTGELF
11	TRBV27	ASSYRLDTKQY
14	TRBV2	ASSFRGQSYNSPLH